Listed here are 21 T cell receptor beta chains from one sample, sequenced in a study of CD39 and CD103 CD8 tumor-infiltrating T cells. Assay: immunoSEQ multiplex PCR; the TCRdb copy retains only in-frame clones and omits some. The sample has roughly 15,000 clones; about 89% are singletons. The sample comprised CD8+ T cells sorted from blood. Subset reported: total memory CD8 T cells (CD45RA-CCR7+/-) from blood or uninvolved lymph node. All receptors derive from a human donor with head and neck squamous cell carcinoma.

V is TRBV2 and J is TRBJ2-2, with 10 positions matching TRBD2. The CDR3 extends over 15 amino acids. The V gene end was trimmed by 4 bases and the J gene end by 6 bases; junction bases not matched to a gene: 5. The germline V gene has CDR1 SNHLY and CDR2 FYNNEI. DNA for the CDR3: TGTGCCAGCAGTGCCCCGGGACTAGCGCCCGGGGAGCTGTTTTTT. Its translation: CASSAPGLAPGELFF.

This clone was picked up a small number of times. The chain's CDR3 is CASSVAGGGGHEKLFF. In nucleotides, the CDR3 is TGTGCCAGCAGTGTAGCAGGGGGCGGGGGGCATGAAAAACTGTTTTTT. This chain uses TRBV6-1 with TRBJ1-4; 8 nucleotides align to TRBD1. The CDR3 is 16 residues long. V shed 4 bases, J shed 6 bases, and the junction held 10 bases outside the gene matches. Germline CDR1 reads MNHNS; CDR2 reads SASEGT.

The rearrangement uses TRBV9 and TRBJ2-5, with TRBD2 identical over 10 bases. CDR3 length: 20 amino acids. Per the germline V gene, CDR1 is SGDLS and CDR2 is YYNGEE. Trimming removed 5 bases from V and 0 bases from J; junction bases left unmatched: 19. This CDR3 is CASSQGGLAGALRYQETQYF. In DNA form, the CDR3 reads TGTGCCAGCAGTCAGGGGGGGCTAGCGGGGGCCCTAAGGTACCAAGAGACCCAGTACTTC.

J is TRBJ1-1 and V is TRBV13; unclear D gene. Trimming cost V 3 bases and J 0 bases, with 11 bases left between them. This CDR3 comprises 15 residues. Per germline, CDR1 PRHDT and CDR2 FYEKMQ (reference sequence). CDR3 loop: CASSLHAGMNTEAFF. The CDR3 nucleotides are TGTGCCAGCAGCTTGCATGCCGGCATGAACACTGAAGCTTTCTTT.

This sequence joins TRBV5-5 and TRBJ2-7; TRBD1 is a possible D gene (7 bases). CDR1 SGHKS and CDR2 YYEKEE come from the germline V gene (reference sequence). The CDR3 sequence is 13 residues long. V was cut by 5 bases and J by 9 bases, with 18 bases left in between. Here the CDR3 reads CASSLSNRGLQYF. CDR3 nucleotide sequence: TGTGCCAGCAGTTTAAGTAACAGGGGACTGCAGTACTTC.

J is TRBJ1-1 and V is TRBV7-8; tentative D call: TRBD1 (5 bases). V was trimmed by 4 bases and J by 0 bases, leaving 12 bases between them. The germline gives CDR1 SGHVS, CDR2 FQNEAQ. The CDR3 is 15 amino acids. CDR3 amino acids: CASSSWGLMNTEAFF. The CDR3 nucleotides are TGTGCCAGCAGCTCATGGGGACTGATGAACACTGAAGCTTTCTTT.

This chain connects TRBV27 to TRBJ1-1; the D is unclear. Per the germline V gene, CDR1 is MNHEY and CDR2 is SMNVEV (reference sequence). The CDR3 is 16 amino acids. The V and J ends lost 6 bases and 1 base respectively, with 18 bases between them. CDR3 nucleotides: TGTGCCAGCAGCAGAACCCAACCAGATTCGAACACTGAAGCTTTCTTT. Its translation: CASSRTQPDSNTEAFF.

The chain carries TRBV7-6 and TRBJ2-7; 8 bases fit TRBD2. CDR1 and CDR2 (germline): SGHVS, FNYEAQ. The CDR3 contains 16 residues. V shed 5 bases and J 3 bases; nucleotides not matched to a gene: 12. The CDR3 reads CASSPSGLAGIYEQYF. As DNA, the CDR3 is TGTGCCAGCAGCCCCTCGGGGTTAGCGGGGATCTACGAGCAGTACTTC.

This chain's CDR3 is CASSPGGPRPNYGYTF. The DNA for the CDR3 is TGTGCCAGCAGCCCGGGGGGCCCTCGACCTAACTATGGCTACACCTTC. This sequence joins TRBV5-6 and TRBJ1-2, with D perhaps matching TRBD1 (6 bases). The CDR3 is 16 residues long. V lost 4 bases to trimming and J lost 0 bases, with 16 bases between them. Germline CDR1 SGHDT, CDR2 YYEEEE.

The V and J genes are TRBV27 and TRBJ2-1; either TRBD1 or TRBD2 may fit D (5 bases each). Between the trimmed V and J ends, which lost 6 bases and 4 bases, there was a span of 10 bases. This CDR3 comprises 13 residues. The germline CDR1 and CDR2 sequences are MNHEY and SMNVEV (reference sequence). The CDR3 reads CASSQGVYNEQFF. In nucleotides, the CDR3 is TGTGCCAGCAGCCAGGGAGTATACAATGAGCAGTTCTTC.

The chain recombines TRBV2 with TRBJ2-3, with a possible D match to TRBD2 (5 bases). The CDR3 runs to 13 residues. Trimming removed 7 bases from V and 1 base from J, with 9 bases in between. The germline CDR1 and CDR2 sequences are SNHLY and FYNNEI. CDR3 bases: TGTGCCAGCACCGCGGAGGGCACAGATACGCAGTATTTT. Residues: CASTAEGTDTQYF.

This chain uses TRBV27 with TRBJ1-6; D is unclear. CDR3 length: 13 residues. The germline V gene encodes CDR1 MNHEY and CDR2 SMNVEV (reference sequence). Trimming left V 5 bases short and J 7 bases short, with 9 bases between. The CDR3 DNA reads TGTGCCAGCAGTACTACCGACAATTCACCCCTCCACTTT. Translating gives CASSTTDNSPLHF.

The chain employs TRBV7-9 and TRBJ1-1; D call uncertain. Germline CDR1 SEHNR, CDR2 FQNEAQ (reference sequence). V lost 4 bases to trimming and J lost 6 bases, with 9 bases between them. The CDR3 is 12 amino acids. CDR3 DNA sequence: TGTGCCAGCAGCTCTACGGCCCCTGAAGCTTTCTTT. This translates into CASSSTAPEAFF. The whole variable domain, filled in from reference TRBV7-9 and TRBJ1-1, reads DTGVSQNPRHKITKRGQNVTFRCDPISEHNRLYWYRQTLGQGPEFLTYFQNEAQLEKSRLLSDRFSAERPKGSFSTLEIQRTEQGDSAMYLCASSSTAPEAFFGQGTRLTVV.

This chain links TRBV7-8 with TRBJ1-3; D gene ambiguous. Germline loops: CDR1 SGHVS, CDR2 FQNEAQ. The V gene lost 1 base and the J gene lost 6 bases, with 10 bases spanning the gap. The CDR3 loop spans 14 amino acids. The CDR3: CASSLDSTANTIYF. The CDR3 DNA follows: TGTGCCAGCAGCTTAGACAGTACTGCAAACACCATATATTTT.

This clone was recorded only once. The chain is built from TRBV5-6 and TRBJ2-1; the D gene is possibly TRBD1 (5 bases). CDR1 is SGHDT, CDR2 YYEEEE, per germline. This CDR3 region has 15 residues. V shed 0 bases and J shed 3 bases, with 10 bases lying between them. CDR3 in amino acids: CASSLDEQGYNEQFF. The CDR3 DNA sequence: TGTGCCAGCAGCTTGGATGAGCAGGGCTACAATGAGCAGTTCTTC. The full variable domain, with the rest looked up from reference TRBV5-6 and TRBJ2-1, is DAGVTQSPTHLIKTRGQQVTLRCSPKSGHDTVSWYQQALGQGPQFIFQYYEEEERQRGNFPDRFSGHQFPNYSSELNVNALLLGDSALYLCASSLDEQGYNEQFFGPGTRLTVL.

The chain is built from TRBV2 and TRBJ2-2, with D hard to call. CDR1 is SNHLY, CDR2 FYNNEI, per germline. The CDR3 runs 15 residues. V shed 0 bases and J shed 5 bases, with 10 bases lying between them. CDR3 amino acids: CASSEAPGRTGELFF. The CDR3 DNA is TGTGCCAGCAGTGAAGCGCCCGGCCGTACCGGGGAGCTGTTTTTT. Full variable domain (remainder filled in from reference TRBV2 and TRBJ2-2): EPEVTQTPSHQVTQMGQEVILRCVPISNHLYFYWYRQILGQKVEFLVSFYNNEISEKSEIFDDQFSVERPDGSNFTLKIRSTKLEDSAMYFCASSEAPGRTGELFFGEGSRLTVL.

The CDR3 loop is CASSPQFRVGLEQYF. In DNA, the CDR3 is TGTGCCAGCAGCCCGCAATTCAGGGTAGGGCTCGAGCAGTACTTC. The V gene is TRBV11-2, the J gene TRBJ2-7; tentative D call: TRBD1 (5 bases). Trimming removed 5 bases at V and 6 bases at J, with 20 bases between. The germline gives CDR1 SGHAT, CDR2 FQNNGV. CDR3 length: 15 residues. Full variable domain (rest looked up from reference TRBV11-2 and TRBJ2-7): EAGVAQSPRYKIIEKRQSVAFWCNPISGHATLYWYQQILGQGPKLLIQFQNNGVVDDSQLPKDRFSAERLKGVDSTLKIQPAKLEDSAVYLCASSPQFRVGLEQYFGPGTRLTVT.

V usage is TRBV7-9 and J usage is TRBJ1-1, with D possibly TRBD1 on 5 matching bases. V gave up 6 bases and J gave up 6 bases, with 14 bases separating them. The CDR3 covers 13 residues. Per germline, CDR1 SEHNR and CDR2 FQNEAQ (reference sequence). The CDR3 DNA follows: TGTGCCAGCAGTCAAATAGACAGTCCTGAAGCTTTCTTT. Protein: CASSQIDSPEAFF.

This sequence joins TRBV4-1 and TRBJ2-1, with D possibly being TRBD2 (5 bases). V lost 8 bases to trimming and J lost 2 bases, with 16 bases between them. This CDR3 is built from 15 residues. CDR1 MGHRA and CDR2 YSYEKL come from the germline V gene. The CDR3 coding sequence is TGCGCCAGCCACGAGGTCGAGGGCCCCTACAATGAGCAGTTCTTC. Translation gives CASHEVEGPYNEQFF.

V gene TRBV28 combines with J gene TRBJ1-1; no clear D gene. CDR1 is MDHEN, CDR2 SYDVKM, per germline. Trimming removed 11 bases from V and 6 bases from J, with 13 bases in between. This CDR3 has 11 residues. The CDR3 nucleotides are TGTGCCGCCCAAGGTCTCTCTGAAGCTTTCTTT. It translates to CAAQGLSEAFF.

J is TRBJ1-5 and V is TRBV6-6, with D unresolved. CDR3 length equals 15 residues. The germline V and J ends were trimmed by 2 bases and 0 bases, with 8 bases remaining between them. The germline V gene encodes CDR1 MNHNY and CDR2 SVGAGI (reference sequence). CDR3 DNA: TGTGCCAGCAGTTACGGGCAGTATAGCAATCAGCCCCAGCATTTT. Translating it yields CASSYGQYSNQPQHF.